The 7 T cell receptor beta chains listed next were all sequenced from one sample in a study of cytomegalovirus exposure and HLA in healthy donors. Primers for the PCR totalled 60 Vbeta and 13 Jbeta. The data were produced by immunoSEQ multiplex PCR, yet TCRdb's version contains in-frame clones alone and is incomplete. The table shows tens of thousands of clones, with approximately 78% occurring only once. Source material: PBMCs. The receptors shown here come from a male donor in good health and CMV-seropositive.

This sequence joins TRBV7-3 and TRBJ2-1; 8 positions agree with TRBD2. CDR1 is SGHTA, CDR2 FQGTGA, per germline. V trimming: 0 bases; J trimming: 7 bases; junction bases outside the gene matches: 8. The CDR3 extends over 16 amino acids. CDR3 region: CASSLTVGGAGNEQFF. CDR3 DNA sequence: TGTGCCAGCAGCTTAACTGTCGGGGGGGCCGGGAATGAGCAGTTCTTC. The whole variable domain, remainder taken from reference TRBV7-3 and TRBJ2-1, is GAGVSQTPSNKVTEKGKYVELRCDPISGHTALYWYRQSLGQGPEFLIYFQGTGAADDSGLPNDRFFAVRPEGSVSTLKIQRTERGDSAVYLCASSLTVGGAGNEQFFGPGTRLTVL.

Here the CDR3 reads CAWSMGTSRFGFSNQPQHF. The CDR3 region has the DNA TGTGCCTGGAGTATGGGCACGAGTCGTTTTGGTTTTAGCAATCAGCCCCAGCATTTT. The chain uses TRBV30 and TRBJ1-5; D uncertain. The CDR3 spans 19 residues. V was trimmed by 2 bases and J by 0 bases, leaving 23 bases between them. Germline CDR1 and CDR2: GTSNPN and SVGIG (reference sequence). The whole variable domain, filled in from reference TRBV30 and TRBJ1-5, reads SQTIHQWPATLVQPVGSPLSLECTVEGTSNPNLYWYRQAAGRGLQLLFYSVGIGQISSEVPQNLSASRPQDRQFILSSKKLLLSDSGFYLCAWSMGTSRFGFSNQPQHFGDGTRLSIL.

The rearrangement uses TRBV2 and TRBJ1-1, with no clear D. V was shortened by 5 bases and J by 0 bases, with 10 bases between the two germline ends. CDR1 is SNHLY and CDR2 is FYNNEI in the germline V gene. This CDR3 contains 14 residues. The chain's CDR3 is CASSPRLLNTEAFF. The CDR3 region has the DNA TGTGCCAGCAGTCCCCGTTTATTGAACACTGAAGCTTTCTTT.

This chain connects TRBV7-2 to TRBJ2-7; the match to TRBD2 covers 11 bases. CDR3 length: 15 residues. From germline, CDR1 is SGHTA and CDR2 FQGNSA. The J segment lost 1 base and the V segment lost 7 bases, leaving 6 bases of the junction unmatched. The CDR3 region has the DNA TGTGCCAGCACCACCGGGACTAGCGGATCCTACGAGCAGTACTTC. Translated, it gives CASTTGTSGSYEQYF.

The chain combines TRBV29-1 with TRBJ1-5, with D maybe TRBD1 (6 bases). The CDR3 has 13 residues. V lost 4 bases and J lost 1, with 8 bases in between. The germline V gene has CDR1 SQVTM and CDR2 ANQGSEA. In DNA, the CDR3 is TGCAGCGTTGGCCAGGGGAGCAATCAGCCCCAGCATTTT. It is translated as CSVGQGSNQPQHF.

The gene calls are TRBV30 and TRBJ1-5; D is unresolved. The V gene lost 3 bases and the J gene lost 6 bases, with 15 bases spanning the gap. The CDR3 extends over 14 amino acids. The germline V gene encodes CDR1 GTSNPN and CDR2 SVGIG (reference sequence). CDR3 residues: CAWSDWERIQPQHF. DNA for the CDR3: TGTGCCTGGAGCGATTGGGAGAGAATTCAGCCCCAGCATTTT.

The chain has TRBV28 and TRBJ1-4; D possibly corresponds to TRBD1 (6 bases). The V gene lost 3 bases and the J gene lost 8 bases, with 16 bases spanning the gap. The CDR3 has 15 residues. Germline CDR1 MDHEN, CDR2 SYDVKM. In nucleotides, the CDR3 is TGTGCCAGCAGTTTGGGGGGGCAGGGAGGGGAAAAACTGTTTTTT. Translating it yields CASSLGGQGGEKLFF.